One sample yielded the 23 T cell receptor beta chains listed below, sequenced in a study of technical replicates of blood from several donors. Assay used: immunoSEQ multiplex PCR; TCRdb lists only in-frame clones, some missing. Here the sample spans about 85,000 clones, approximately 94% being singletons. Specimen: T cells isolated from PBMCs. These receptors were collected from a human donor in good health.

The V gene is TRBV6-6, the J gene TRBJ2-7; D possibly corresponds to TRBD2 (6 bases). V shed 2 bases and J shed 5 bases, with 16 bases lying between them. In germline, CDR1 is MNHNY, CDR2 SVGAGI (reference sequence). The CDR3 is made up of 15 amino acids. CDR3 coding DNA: TGTGCCAGCAGTTACAGAAGCGGGCAGAGCCACGAGCAGTACTTC. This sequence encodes CASSYRSGQSHEQYF.

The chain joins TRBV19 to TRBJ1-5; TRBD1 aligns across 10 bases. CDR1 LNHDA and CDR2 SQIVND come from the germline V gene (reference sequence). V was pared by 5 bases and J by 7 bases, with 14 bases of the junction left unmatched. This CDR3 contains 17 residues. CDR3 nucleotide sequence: TGTGCCAGTAGTCGGGTGGAGGGACAGGGGAGGAGGCAGCCCCAGCATTTT. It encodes CASSRVEGQGRRQPQHF.

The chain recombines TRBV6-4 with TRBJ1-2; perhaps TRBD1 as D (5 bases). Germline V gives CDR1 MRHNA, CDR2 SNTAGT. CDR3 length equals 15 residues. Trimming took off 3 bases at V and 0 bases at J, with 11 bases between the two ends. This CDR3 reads CASSESGVANYGYTF. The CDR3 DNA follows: TGTGCCAGCAGTGAGTCGGGGGTAGCTAACTATGGCTACACCTTC.

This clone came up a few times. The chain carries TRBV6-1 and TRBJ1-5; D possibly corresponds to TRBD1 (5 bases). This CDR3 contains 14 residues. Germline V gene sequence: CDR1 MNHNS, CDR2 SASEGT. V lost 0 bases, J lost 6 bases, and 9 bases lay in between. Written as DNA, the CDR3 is TGTGCCAGCAGTGAAGCTGGGGGGGTTCAGCCCCAGCATTTT. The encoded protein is CASSEAGGVQPQHF.

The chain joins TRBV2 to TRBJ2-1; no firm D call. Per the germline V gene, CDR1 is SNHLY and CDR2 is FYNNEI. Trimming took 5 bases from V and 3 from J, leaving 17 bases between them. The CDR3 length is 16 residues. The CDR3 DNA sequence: TGTGCCAGCAGTAAGTTTGAGGAGAGCTACTACAATGAGCAGTTCTTC. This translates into CASSKFEESYYNEQFF.

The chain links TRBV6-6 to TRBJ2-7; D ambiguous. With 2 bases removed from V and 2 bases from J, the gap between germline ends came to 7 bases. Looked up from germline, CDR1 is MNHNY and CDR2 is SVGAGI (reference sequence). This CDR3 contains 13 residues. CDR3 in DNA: TGTGCCAGCAGTTACGGCGGTACCTACGAGCAGTACTTC. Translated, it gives CASSYGGTYEQYF.

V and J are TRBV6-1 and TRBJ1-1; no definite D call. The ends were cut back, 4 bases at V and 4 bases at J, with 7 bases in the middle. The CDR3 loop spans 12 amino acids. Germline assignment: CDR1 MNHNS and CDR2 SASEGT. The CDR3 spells CASSVTSTEAFF. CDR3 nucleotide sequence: TGTGCCAGCAGTGTCACCAGCACTGAAGCTTTCTTT.

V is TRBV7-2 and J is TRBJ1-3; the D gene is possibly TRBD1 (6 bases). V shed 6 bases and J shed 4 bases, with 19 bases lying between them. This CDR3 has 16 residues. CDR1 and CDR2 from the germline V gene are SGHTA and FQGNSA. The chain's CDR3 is CASSPGVGMYGNTIYF. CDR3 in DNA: TGTGCCAGCAGTCCAGGGGTTGGAATGTACGGAAACACCATATATTTT.

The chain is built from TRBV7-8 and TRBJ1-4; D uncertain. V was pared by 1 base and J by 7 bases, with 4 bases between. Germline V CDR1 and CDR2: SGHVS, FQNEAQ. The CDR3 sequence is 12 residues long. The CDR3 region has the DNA TGTGCCAGCAGCTTAGTTAGTGAAAAACTGTTTTTT. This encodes CASSLVSEKLFF.

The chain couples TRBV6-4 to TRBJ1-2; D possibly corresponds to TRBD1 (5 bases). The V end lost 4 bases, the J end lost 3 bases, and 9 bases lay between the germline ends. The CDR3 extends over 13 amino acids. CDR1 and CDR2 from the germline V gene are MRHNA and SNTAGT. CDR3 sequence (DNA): TGTGCCAGCAGTGTAGACAGAGACTATGGCTACACCTTC. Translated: CASSVDRDYGYTF.

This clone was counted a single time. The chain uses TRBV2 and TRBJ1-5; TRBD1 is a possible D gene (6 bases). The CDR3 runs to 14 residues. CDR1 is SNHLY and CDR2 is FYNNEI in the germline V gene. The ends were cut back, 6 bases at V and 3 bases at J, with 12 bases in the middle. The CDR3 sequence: CASRATGTNQPQHF. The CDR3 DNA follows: TGTGCCAGCAGGGCTACAGGGACCAATCAGCCCCAGCATTTT.

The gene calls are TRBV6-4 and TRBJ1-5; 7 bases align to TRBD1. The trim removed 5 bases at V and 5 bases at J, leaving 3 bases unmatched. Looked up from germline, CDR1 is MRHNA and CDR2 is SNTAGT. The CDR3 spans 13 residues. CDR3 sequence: CASSTDRDQPQHF. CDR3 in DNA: TGTGCCAGCAGTACTGACAGGGATCAGCCCCAGCATTTT.

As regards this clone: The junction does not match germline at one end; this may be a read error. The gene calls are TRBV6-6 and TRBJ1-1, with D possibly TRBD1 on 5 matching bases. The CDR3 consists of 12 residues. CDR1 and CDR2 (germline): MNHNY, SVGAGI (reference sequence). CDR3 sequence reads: CASSLDSPEAFF. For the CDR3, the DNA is TGTGCCAGCAGCCTTGACAGCCCTGAGGCTTTCTTT.

The CDR3 protein is CATLNHPTGWNTEAFF. DNA for the CDR3: TGTGCCACCCTAAATCACCCCACCGGTTGGAACACTGAAGCTTTCTTT. The chain has TRBV13 and TRBJ1-1; D unresolved. The germline V gene encodes CDR1 PRHDT and CDR2 FYEKMQ (reference sequence). The CDR3 consists of 16 residues. V shed 10 bases and J shed 1 base, with 22 bases lying between them.

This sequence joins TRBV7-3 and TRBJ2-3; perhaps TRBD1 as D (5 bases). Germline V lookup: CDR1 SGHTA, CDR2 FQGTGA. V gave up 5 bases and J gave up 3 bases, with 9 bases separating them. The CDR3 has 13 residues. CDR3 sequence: CASSLTATDTQYF. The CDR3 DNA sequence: TGTGCCAGCAGCCTGACAGCGACAGATACGCAGTATTTT. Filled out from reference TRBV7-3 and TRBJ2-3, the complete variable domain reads GAGVSQTPSNKVTEKGKYVELRCDPISGHTALYWYRQSLGQGPEFLIYFQGTGAADDSGLPNDRFFAVRPEGSVSTLKIQRTERGDSAVYLCASSLTATDTQYFGPGTRLTVL.

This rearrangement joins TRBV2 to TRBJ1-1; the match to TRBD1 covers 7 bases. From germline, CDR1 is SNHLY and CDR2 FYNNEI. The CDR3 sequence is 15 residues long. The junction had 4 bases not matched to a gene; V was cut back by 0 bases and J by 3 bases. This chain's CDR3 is CASSEATTGYTEAFF. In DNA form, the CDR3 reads TGTGCCAGCAGTGAAGCGACGACAGGGTACACTGAAGCTTTCTTT.

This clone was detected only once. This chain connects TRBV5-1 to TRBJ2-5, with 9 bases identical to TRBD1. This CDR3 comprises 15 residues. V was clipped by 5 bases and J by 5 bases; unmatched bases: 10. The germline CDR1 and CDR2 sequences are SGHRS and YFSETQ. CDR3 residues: CASSYGTGSMETQYF. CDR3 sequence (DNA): TGCGCCAGCAGTTACGGGACAGGGAGTATGGAGACCCAGTACTTC.

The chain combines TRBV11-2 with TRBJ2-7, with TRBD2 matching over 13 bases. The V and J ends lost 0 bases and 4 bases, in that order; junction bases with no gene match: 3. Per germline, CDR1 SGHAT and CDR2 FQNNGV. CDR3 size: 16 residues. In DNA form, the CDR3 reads TGTGCCAGCAGCTTAGATGGGGGACTAGCGGGATACGAGCAGTACTTC. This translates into CASSLDGGLAGYEQYF.

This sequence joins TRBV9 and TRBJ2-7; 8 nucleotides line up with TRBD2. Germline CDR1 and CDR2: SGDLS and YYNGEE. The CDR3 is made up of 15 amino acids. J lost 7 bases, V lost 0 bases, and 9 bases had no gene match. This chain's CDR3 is CASSVDPGRAEEQYF. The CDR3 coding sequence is TGTGCCAGCAGCGTAGATCCCGGGAGGGCCGAGGAGCAGTACTTC.

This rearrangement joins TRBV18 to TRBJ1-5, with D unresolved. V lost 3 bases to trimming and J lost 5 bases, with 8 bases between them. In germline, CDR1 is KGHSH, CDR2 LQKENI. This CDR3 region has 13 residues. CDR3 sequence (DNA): TGTGCCAGCTCACCGTCAGAGGATCAGCCCCAGCATTTT. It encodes CASSPSEDQPQHF.

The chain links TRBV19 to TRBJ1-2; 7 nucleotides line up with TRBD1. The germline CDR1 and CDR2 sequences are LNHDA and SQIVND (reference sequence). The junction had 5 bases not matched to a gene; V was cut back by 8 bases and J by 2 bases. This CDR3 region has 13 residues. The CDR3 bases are TGTGCCAGTGGGCAGGGGGTAAACTATGGCTACACCTTC. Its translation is CASGQGVNYGYTF.

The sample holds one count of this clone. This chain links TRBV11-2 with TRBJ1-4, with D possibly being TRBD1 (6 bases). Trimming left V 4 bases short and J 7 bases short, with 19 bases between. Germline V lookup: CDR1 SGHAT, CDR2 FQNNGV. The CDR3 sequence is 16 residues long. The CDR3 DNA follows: TGTGCCAGCAGCTATAGGCGGACAGTTGGAGTTGAAAAACTGTTTTTT. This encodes CASSYRRTVGVEKLFF.

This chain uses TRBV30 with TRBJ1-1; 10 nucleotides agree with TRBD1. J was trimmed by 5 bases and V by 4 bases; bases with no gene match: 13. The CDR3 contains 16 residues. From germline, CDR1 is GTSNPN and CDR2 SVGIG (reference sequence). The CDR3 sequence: CAWTTGLGTGVTEAFF. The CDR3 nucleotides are TGTGCCTGGACAACGGGTTTAGGGACAGGGGTTACTGAAGCTTTCTTT.